Described below is a single TCR beta chain sequence and its context. The CD4+ fraction was divided into a CD45RA+ naive subset and a CD45RA-negative memory subset. Unmatched junction bases numbered 13, after V lost 2 bases and J lost 1 base. The CDR3 extends over 20 amino acids. The genomic DNA of each subset was split evenly across several immunoSEQ plates. Measured with immunoSEQ multiplex PCR; TCRdb has only the in-frame clones, and not every one. The top ten clones hold more than 0.1% of a sample with some 2,400,000 clones, around 95% of them seen once. The entry originates in a study of shared clonotypes between healthy human individuals. Study overall: CD8 memory received one plate per donor, CD8 naive two, CD4 memory three and CD4 naive three.

Input material: naive CD4+ T cells sorted from blood. Sample subset: CD45RA+ positively selected. This receptor was obtained from a young man in good health. This chain links TRBV23-1 with TRBJ1-3; 11 bases line up with TRBD1. TRBV23-1 is annotated as an ORF whose role is uncertain. CDR3 protein: CASSQPRDRGGWPSGNTIYF. The CDR3 DNA is TGCGCCAGCAGTCAACCGCGGGACAGGGGGGGATGGCCTTCTGGAAACACCATATATTTT.